The 17 T cell receptor beta chains in this list originate from one sample, sequenced in a study of blood T cell repertoires in COVID-19. TCRdb's table, derived via immunoSEQ multiplex PCR, lists solely in-frame clones and lacks some. Here the sample spans about 200,000 clones, about 86% being singletons. Input material: peripheral blood. The receptor source for this set is a man aged 60 to 69 who had recovered from COVID-19.

V usage is TRBV5-1 and J usage is TRBJ2-7; tentative D call: TRBD2 (6 bases). CDR3 length: 13 amino acids. Germline lookup yields CDR1 SGHRS and CDR2 YFSETQ. V lost 2 bases to trimming and J lost 3 bases, with 9 bases between them. Written as DNA, the CDR3 is TGCGCCAGCAGCTTTGGGGGGTTCTACGAGCAGTACTTC. Amino acids: CASSFGGFYEQYF.

The gene calls are TRBV2 and TRBJ1-1; D is uncertain. The CDR3 consists of 11 residues. V was trimmed by 7 bases and J by 1 base, leaving 4 bases between them. Per the germline V gene, CDR1 is SNHLY and CDR2 is FYNNEI. This CDR3 is CASNRNTEAFF. CDR3 DNA sequence: TGTGCCAGCAACAGGAACACTGAAGCTTTCTTT.

In its sample, this clone was seen a few times. CDR3 DNA: TGTGCCAGCCTGCTTCTGGGGGCTGTCAATCAGCCCCAGCATTTT. This gives the protein CASLLLGAVNQPQHF. V gene TRBV19 combines with J gene TRBJ1-5, with a possible D match to TRBD1 (6 bases). This CDR3 is built from 15 residues. From germline, CDR1 is LNHDA and CDR2 SQIVND (reference sequence). With 9 bases removed from V and 3 bases from J, the gap between germline ends came to 18 bases. The full variable domain, completed using reference TRBV19 and TRBJ1-5, is DGGITQSPKYLFRKEGQNVTLSCEQNLNHDAMYWYRQDPGQGLRLIYYSQIVNDFQKGDIAEGYSVSREKKESFPLTVTSAQKNPTAFYLCASLLLGAVNQPQHFGDGTRLSIL.

The rearrangement joins TRBV6-5 to TRBJ2-7; D is unclear. V was trimmed by 5 bases and J by 3 bases, leaving 8 bases between them. CDR3 length equals 12 residues. Germline lookup yields CDR1 MNHEY and CDR2 SVGAGI. The DNA for the CDR3 is TGTGCCAGCAGTCCCCCCCACTACGAGCAGTACTTC. Its protein product is CASSPPHYEQYF.

Here the CDR3 reads CASSLAGGTGWAFF. DNA of the CDR3: TGTGCCAGCAGCTTAGCTGGTGGGACAGGGTGGGCTTTCTTT. The chain is built from TRBV7-3 and TRBJ1-1; 9 positions agree with TRBD1. After removal of 2 bases from V and 11 bases from J, the junction contained 9 bases not matched to a gene. CDR3 length: 14 amino acids. The germline CDR1 and CDR2 sequences are SGHTA and FQGTGA.

The rearrangement uses TRBV10-2 and TRBJ1-1; a possible D gene is TRBD1 (6 bases). The CDR3 extends over 12 amino acids. Germline V lookup: CDR1 WSHSY, CDR2 SAAADI. Trimming pared 6 bases from V and 2 bases from J, leaving 7 bases between. CDR3 in DNA: TGCGCCAGCAGGACAGGTAACACTGAAGCTTTCTTT. This gives the protein CASRTGNTEAFF.

In DNA, the CDR3 is TGTGCCAGCATGAGGACAGTCCCACCCCTCCACTTT. The encoded protein is CASMRTVPPLHF. The chain is built from TRBV6-5 and TRBJ1-6; tentatively, D is TRBD1 (6 bases). The V gene lost 7 bases and the J gene lost 11 bases, with 12 bases spanning the gap. Germline lookup yields CDR1 MNHEY and CDR2 SVGAGI. The CDR3 is 12 residues long.

The chain couples TRBV10-2 to TRBJ1-4; no firm D call. Germline V CDR1 and CDR2: WSHSY, SAAADI. This CDR3 region has 16 residues. V lost 3 bases to trimming and J lost 0 bases, with 11 bases between them. For the CDR3, the DNA is TGCGCCAGCAGTGACCCCGCCGGGGCAACTAATGAAAAACTGTTTTTT. As protein: CASSDPAGATNEKLFF.

The chain joins TRBV9 to TRBJ2-7; 8 nucleotides line up with TRBD2. V dropped 2 bases and J dropped 4; count of bases not matched to a gene: 8. This CDR3 region has 15 residues. Germline V gene sequence: CDR1 SGDLS, CDR2 YYNGEE. The CDR3 DNA reads TGTGCCAGCAGCGTCGCAGCGGGGGTTGGTTACGAGCAGTACTTC. It yields the protein CASSVAAGVGYEQYF.

This rearrangement joins TRBV5-4 to TRBJ2-3; 7 positions agree with TRBD1. CDR3 length: 14 residues. The ends lost 2 bases at V and 4 bases at J; junction bases unmatched: 4. Looked up from germline, CDR1 is SGHNT and CDR2 is YYREEE (reference sequence). The CDR3: CASSLSQGADTQYF. CDR3 bases: TGTGCCAGCAGCTTAAGCCAGGGGGCAGATACGCAGTATTTT.

The V call is TRBV7-8, the J call TRBJ2-5, with 9 nucleotides matching TRBD2. The CDR3 consists of 18 residues. Germline assignment: CDR1 SGHVS and CDR2 FQNEAQ. V shed 3 bases, J shed 3 bases, and the junction held 14 bases outside the gene matches. The CDR3 coding sequence is TGTGCCAGCAGCTTTGGGGGCTCGGCTAGCGGGATCAAAGAGACCCAGTACTTC. Protein: CASSFGGSASGIKETQYF.

This chain connects TRBV9 to TRBJ1-1; D not resolved. Germline V CDR1 and CDR2: SGDLS, YYNGEE. Trimming removed 0 bases from V and 0 bases from J, with 9 bases in between. CDR3 size: 15 residues. CDR3 bases: TGTGCCAGCAGCGTAGCAAGCACTATGAACACTGAAGCTTTCTTT. Amino acids: CASSVASTMNTEAFF.

The chain has TRBV2 and TRBJ2-5, with D possibly TRBD2 on 6 matching bases. Germline V gene sequence: CDR1 SNHLY, CDR2 FYNNEI. The CDR3 totals 13 residues. V lost 7 bases and J 5 bases, leaving 14 bases between the germline ends. CDR3 sequence: CASIRAGKETQYF. CDR3 nucleotides: TGTGCCAGCATCAGGGCGGGGAAGGAGACCCAGTACTTC.

The genes are TRBV28 and TRBJ1-5; weak D call: TRBD1 (6 bases). Germline V gives CDR1 MDHEN, CDR2 SYDVKM. This CDR3 has 15 amino acids. Trimming stripped 2 bases from V and 4 bases from J, with 12 bases between. CDR3 in DNA: TGTGCCAGCAGTTTACCGACAGGTACTAATCAGCCCCAGCATTTT. Protein product: CASSLPTGTNQPQHF.

This clone was seen a handful of times. The genes are TRBV5-1 and TRBJ2-2; 7 nucleotides line up with TRBD2. Germline values: CDR1 SGHRS, CDR2 YFSETQ. Losses at the gene ends were 0 bases for V and 6 bases for J; bases not matched to a gene: 2. The CDR3 contains 14 residues. The CDR3 is CASSLGLAAGELFF. CDR3 nucleotides: TGCGCCAGCAGCTTGGGACTAGCAGCCGGGGAGCTGTTTTTT.

The chain combines TRBV28 with TRBJ2-7; D possibly corresponds to TRBD2 (5 bases). This CDR3 is 14 amino acids long. The germline V gene has CDR1 MDHEN and CDR2 SYDVKM. Trimming took 4 bases from V and 3 from J, leaving 13 bases between them. CDR3 protein: CASSSPGTSYEQYF. CDR3 in DNA: TGTGCCAGCAGTTCTCCCGGAACTAGCTACGAGCAGTACTTC.

The chain uses TRBV6-5 and TRBJ1-2; D is possibly TRBD1 (5 bases). The CDR3 loop spans 15 amino acids. The V and J ends lost 4 bases and 7 bases respectively, with 19 bases between them. The germline CDR1 and CDR2 sequences are MNHEY and SVGAGI. The CDR3 loop is CASSSRDYRSSGYTF. DNA of the CDR3: TGTGCCAGCAGTTCCAGGGACTACCGCTCCTCTGGCTACACCTTC.